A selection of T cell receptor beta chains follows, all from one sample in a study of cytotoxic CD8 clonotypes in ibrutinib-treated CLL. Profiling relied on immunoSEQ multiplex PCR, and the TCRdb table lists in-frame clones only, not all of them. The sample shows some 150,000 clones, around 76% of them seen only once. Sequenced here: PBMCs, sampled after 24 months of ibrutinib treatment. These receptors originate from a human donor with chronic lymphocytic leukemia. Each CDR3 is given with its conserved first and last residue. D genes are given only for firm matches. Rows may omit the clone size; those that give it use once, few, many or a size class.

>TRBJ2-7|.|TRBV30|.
TGTGCCTGGAGTGTAGGGGTCGAGCAGCACTTC
CAWSVGVEQHF
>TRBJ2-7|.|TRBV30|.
TGTGCCTGGAGCGAGGGGGGCTACGAGCAGTACTTC
CAWSEGGYEQYF
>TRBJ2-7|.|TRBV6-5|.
TGTGCCAGCAGTTACTCGACGAGGACCTACGAGCAGTACTTC
CASSYSTRTYEQYF
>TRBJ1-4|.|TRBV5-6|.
TGTGCCAGCGCCGCTGGGCCCCTTTTATCCGCAACTAATGAAAAACTGTTTTTT
CASAAGPLLSATNEKLFF
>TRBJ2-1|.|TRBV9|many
TGTGCCAGCACGGCTGGTTTCGGCCTCGAGCAGTTCTTC
CASTAGFGLEQFF
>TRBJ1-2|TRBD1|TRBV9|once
TGTGCCAGCAGCGTAGGACAGGGAGATGGCTACACCTTC
CASSVGQGDGYTF
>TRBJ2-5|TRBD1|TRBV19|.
TGTGCCAGTAGTAGGGACAGACAAGAGACCCAGTACTTC
CASSRDRQETQYF
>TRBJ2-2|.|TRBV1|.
TGCACCAGCAGCCAAGCGGGAGGGGCAAACACCGGGGAGCTGTTTTTT
CTSSQAGGANTGELFF
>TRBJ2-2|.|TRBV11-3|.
TGTGCCAGCAGCTTAGTTAGGGCCGGCGGGGAGCTGTTTTTT
CASSLVRAGGELFF
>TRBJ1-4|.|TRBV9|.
TGTGCCAGCAGCGTAGGGGTGGGGGCCGCGAATGAAAAACTGTTTTTT
CASSVGVGAANEKLFF
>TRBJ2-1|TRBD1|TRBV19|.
TGTGCCAGTAGCCGCGGGACAGGGGTCAATGAGCAGTTCTTC
CASSRGTGVNEQFF
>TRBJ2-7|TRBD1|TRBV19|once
TGTGCCAGTAGCACAGGGGGCCACGAGCAGTACTTC
CASSTGGHEQYF
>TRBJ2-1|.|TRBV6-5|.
TGTGCCAGCAGCTGGACCTACAATGAGCAGTTCTTC
CASSWTYNEQFF
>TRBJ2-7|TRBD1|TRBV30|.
TGTGCCTCCCTCCGGACAGGCCCTCCGGAGCAGTACTTC
CASLRTGPPEQYF
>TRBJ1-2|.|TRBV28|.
TGTGCCAGCAGAGTTGGGGGGCGGCTTGGCTACACCTTC
CASRVGGRLGYTF
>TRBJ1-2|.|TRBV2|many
TGTGCCAGCAGTGATTGGTCCACTAACTATGGCTACACCTTC
CASSDWSTNYGYTF
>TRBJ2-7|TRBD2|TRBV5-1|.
TGCGCCAGCAGCTGGGAGGGCGGCGACGAGCAGTACTTC
CASSWEGGDEQYF
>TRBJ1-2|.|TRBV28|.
TGTGCCAGCAGTTCGATCGACTTCGGCTACACCTTC
CASSSIDFGYTF
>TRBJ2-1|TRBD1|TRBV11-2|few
TGTGCCAGCAGCTTATTACGGGCCGACAGGGCGTACAATGAGCAGTTCTTC
CASSLLRADRAYNEQFF
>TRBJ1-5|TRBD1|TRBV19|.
TGTGCCAGTACCGACAGGGCGGGTCAGCCCCAGCATTTT
CASTDRAGQPQHF
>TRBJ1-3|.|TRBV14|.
TGTGCCAGCAGCCAAGATTCGCGGGGAAACACCATATATTTT
CASSQDSRGNTIYF
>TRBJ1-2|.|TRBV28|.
TGTGCCAGCAGTTCACAGAACTATGGCTACACCTTC
CASSSQNYGYTF
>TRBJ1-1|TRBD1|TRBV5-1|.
TGCGCCAGTGGGACAGGGGCCACTGAAGCTTTCTTT
CASGTGATEAFF
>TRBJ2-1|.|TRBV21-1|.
TGTGCCAGCAGCGTTCGGGCGGGGCAGTTCTTC
CASSVRAGQFF
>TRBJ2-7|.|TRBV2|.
TGTGCCAGCGCTGGGGGGGCACCTTACTACGAGCAGTACTTC
CASAGGAPYYEQYF
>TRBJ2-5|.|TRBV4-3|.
TGCGCCAGCAGCCAAAGTGGGGGCCAAGAGACCCAGTACTTC
CASSQSGGQETQYF
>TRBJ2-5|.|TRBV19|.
TGTGCCAGTAGCCGGTCGTGGGGCGGAGAGACCCAGTACTTC
CASSRSWGGETQYF
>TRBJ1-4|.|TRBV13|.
TGTGCCAGCAGCCACCGGACAGTTGAAAAACTGTTTTTT
CASSHRTVEKLFF
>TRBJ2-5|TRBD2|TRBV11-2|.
TGTGCCAGCAGCCCCCGCGGGGGGGCCATACAAGAGACCCAGTACTTC
CASSPRGGAIQETQYF
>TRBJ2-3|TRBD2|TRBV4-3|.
TGCGCCAGCAGCCAAGATGAGGCTAGCGGGAGTTGGGCAGATACGCAGTATTTT
CASSQDEASGSWADTQYF
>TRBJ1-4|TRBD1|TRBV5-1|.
TGCGCCAGCAGCTTGATGACAGGGCGGGAGGAAAAACTGTTTTTT
CASSLMTGREEKLFF
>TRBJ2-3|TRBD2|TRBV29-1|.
TGCAGCGTTGTGGGTAGCGGGGGGGCAGGGGATACGCAGTATTTT
CSVVGSGGAGDTQYF
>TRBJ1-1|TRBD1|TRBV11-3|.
TGTGCCAGCAGCCCCGGGACAGGGGGGAGCACTGAAGCTTTCTTT
CASSPGTGGSTEAFF
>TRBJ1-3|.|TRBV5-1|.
TGCGCCAGCAGCTTGAGACAGGTCTTTGGAAACACCATATATTTT
CASSLRQVFGNTIYF
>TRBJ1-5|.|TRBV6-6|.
TGTGCCAGCAGAGGAGGGGATGCAAGCAATCAGCCCCAGCATTTT
CASRGGDASNQPQHF
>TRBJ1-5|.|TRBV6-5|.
TGTGCCAGCAGTTACTCGCAGCCCCAGCATTTT
CASSYSQPQHF
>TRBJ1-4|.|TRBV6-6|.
TGTGCCAGCAGGGGACAACCCGAGGAAAAACTGTTTTTT
CASRGQPEEKLFF
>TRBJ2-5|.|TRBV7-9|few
TGTGCCAGCAGCCCCGGGACGGTGGAAGAGACCCAGTACTTC
CASSPGTVEETQYF
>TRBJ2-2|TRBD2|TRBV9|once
TGTGCCAGCACCCCCGGGGGGGGGTTTAACACCGGGGAGCTGTTTTTT
CASTPGGGFNTGELFF
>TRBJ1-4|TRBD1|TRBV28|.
TGTGCCAGCAGCCCGCCGGGACAGCATAATGAAAAACTGTTTTTT
CASSPPGQHNEKLFF
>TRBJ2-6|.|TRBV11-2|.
TGTGCCAGCGAGTGGAGCAGGGGCTACTCTGGGGCCAACGTCCTGACTTTC
CASEWSRGYSGANVLTF
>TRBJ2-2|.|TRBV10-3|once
TGTGCCATCCCGACAGGAGGGGGCTCGAACACCGGGGAGCTGTTTTTT
CAIPTGGGSNTGELFF
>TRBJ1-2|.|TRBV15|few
TGTGCCACCAGCAGAGATGCCCTCTATGGCTACACCTTC
CATSRDALYGYTF
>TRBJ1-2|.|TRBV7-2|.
TGTGCCAGCAGCTTAGGCCCTGGGGTCGATGGCTACACCTTC
CASSLGPGVDGYTF